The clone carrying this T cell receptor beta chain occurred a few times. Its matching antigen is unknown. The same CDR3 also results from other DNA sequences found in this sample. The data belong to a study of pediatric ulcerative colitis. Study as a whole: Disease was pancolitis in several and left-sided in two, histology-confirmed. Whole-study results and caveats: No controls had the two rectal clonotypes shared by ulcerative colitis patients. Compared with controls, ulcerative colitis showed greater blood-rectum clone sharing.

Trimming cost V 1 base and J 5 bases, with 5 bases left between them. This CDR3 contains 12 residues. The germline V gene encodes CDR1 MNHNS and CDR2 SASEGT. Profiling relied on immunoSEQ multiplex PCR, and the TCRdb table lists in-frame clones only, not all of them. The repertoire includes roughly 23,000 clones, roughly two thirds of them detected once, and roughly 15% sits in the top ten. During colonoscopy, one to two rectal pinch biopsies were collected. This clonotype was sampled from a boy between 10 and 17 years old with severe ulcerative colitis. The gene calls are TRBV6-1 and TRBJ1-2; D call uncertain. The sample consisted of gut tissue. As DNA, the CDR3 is TGTGCCAGCAGTGAAGGGAGGTATGGCTACACCTTC. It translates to CASSEGRYGYTF.